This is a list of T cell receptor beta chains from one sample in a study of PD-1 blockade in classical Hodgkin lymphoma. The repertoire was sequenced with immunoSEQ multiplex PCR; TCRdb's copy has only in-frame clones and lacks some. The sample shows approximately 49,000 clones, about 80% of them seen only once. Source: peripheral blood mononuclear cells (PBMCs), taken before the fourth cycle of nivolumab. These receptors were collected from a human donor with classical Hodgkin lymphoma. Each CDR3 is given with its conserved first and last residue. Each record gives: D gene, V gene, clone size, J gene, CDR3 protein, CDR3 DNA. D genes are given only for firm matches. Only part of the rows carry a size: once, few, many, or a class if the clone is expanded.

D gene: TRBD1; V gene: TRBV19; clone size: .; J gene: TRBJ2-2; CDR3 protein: CASSSWDRVTGELFF; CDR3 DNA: TGTGCCAGTAGTTCATGGGACAGGGTCACCGGGGAGCTGTTTTTT
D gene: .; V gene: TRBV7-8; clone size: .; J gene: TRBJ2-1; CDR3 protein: CASSLMRAGDEQFF; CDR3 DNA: TGTGCCAGCAGCTTAATGAGGGCCGGGGATGAGCAGTTCTTC
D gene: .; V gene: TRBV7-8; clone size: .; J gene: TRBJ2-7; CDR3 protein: CASSLDLGSSSYEQYF; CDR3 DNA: TGTGCCAGCAGCTTAGATTTAGGTTCTAGCTCCTACGAGCAGTACTTC
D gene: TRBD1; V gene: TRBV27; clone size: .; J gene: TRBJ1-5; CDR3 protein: CASRETGGNQPQHF; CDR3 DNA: TGTGCCAGCAGGGAAACAGGGGGCAATCAGCCCCAGCATTTT
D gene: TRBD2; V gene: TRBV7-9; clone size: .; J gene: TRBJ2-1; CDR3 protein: CASSPTSGIRQFF; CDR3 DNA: TGTGCCAGCAGCCCGACTAGCGGGATTCGGCAGTTCTTC
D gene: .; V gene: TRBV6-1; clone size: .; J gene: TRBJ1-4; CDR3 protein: CASSPGEKLFF; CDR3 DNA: TGTGCCAGCAGCCCGGGGGAAAAACTGTTTTTT
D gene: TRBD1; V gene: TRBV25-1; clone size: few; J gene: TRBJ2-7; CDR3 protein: CASRVTGGYEQYF; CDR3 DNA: TGTGCCAGCAGAGTGACAGGGGGCTACGAGCAGTACTTC
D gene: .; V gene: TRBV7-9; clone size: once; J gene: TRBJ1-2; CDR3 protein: CASSPLSGLLGGYTF; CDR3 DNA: TGTGCCAGCAGCCCTCTCTCGGGTCTCTTGGGAGGCTACACCTTC
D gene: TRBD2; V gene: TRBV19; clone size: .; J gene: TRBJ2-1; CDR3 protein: CASMYASGYNEQFF; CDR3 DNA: TGTGCCAGTATGTACGCTAGCGGCTACAATGAGCAGTTCTTC
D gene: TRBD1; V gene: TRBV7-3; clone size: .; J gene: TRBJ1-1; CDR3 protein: CASSPGTGENTEAFF; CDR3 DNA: TGTGCCAGCAGCCCGGGGACAGGGGAGAACACTGAAGCTTTCTTT
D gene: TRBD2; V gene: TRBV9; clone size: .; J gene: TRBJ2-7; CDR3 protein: CASSVSGTSVYEQYF; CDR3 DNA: TGTGCCAGCAGCGTGTCCGGGACTAGCGTCTACGAGCAGTACTTC
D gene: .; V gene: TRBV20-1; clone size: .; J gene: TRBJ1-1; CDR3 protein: CSARLTFEAFF; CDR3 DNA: TGCAGTGCTAGGTTGACTTTTGAAGCTTTCTTT
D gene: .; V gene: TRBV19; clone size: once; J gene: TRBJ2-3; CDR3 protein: CASSTPYDTQYF; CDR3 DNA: TGTGCCAGTAGTACCCCCTATGATACGCAGTATTTT
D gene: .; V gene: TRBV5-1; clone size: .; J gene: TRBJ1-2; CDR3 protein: CASSLGGADYGYTF; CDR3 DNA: TGCGCCAGCAGCTTAGGTGGGGCGGACTATGGCTACACCTTC
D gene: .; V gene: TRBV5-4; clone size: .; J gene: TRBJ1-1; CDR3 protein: CASSFGGEVGEAFF; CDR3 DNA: TGTGCCAGCAGCTTCGGGGGGGAGGTCGGTGAAGCTTTCTTT
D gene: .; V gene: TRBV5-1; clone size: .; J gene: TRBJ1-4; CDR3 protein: CASRQDSNNEKLFF; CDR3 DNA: TGCGCCAGCAGACAGGACAGCAATAATGAAAAACTGTTTTTT
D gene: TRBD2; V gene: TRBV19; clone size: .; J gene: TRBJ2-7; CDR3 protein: CASSTIQAIAGETYEQYF; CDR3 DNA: TGTGCCAGTAGTACTATCCAGGCCATAGCGGGCGAAACCTACGAGCAGTACTTC
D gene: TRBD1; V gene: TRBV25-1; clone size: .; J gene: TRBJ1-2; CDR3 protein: CASTGGSGYTF; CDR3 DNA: TGTGCCAGCACAGGGGGCTCTGGCTACACCTTC
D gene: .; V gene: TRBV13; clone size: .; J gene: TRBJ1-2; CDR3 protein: CASSERTGNFGRHYGYTF; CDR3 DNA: TGTGCCAGCAGCGAGAGAACAGGGAATTTTGGTCGGCACTATGGCTACACCTTC
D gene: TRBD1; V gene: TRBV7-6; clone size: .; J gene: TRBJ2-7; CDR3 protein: CASSYGTGLTYEQYF; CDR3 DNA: TGTGCCAGCAGCTACGGGACAGGTCTAACCTACGAGCAGTACTTC
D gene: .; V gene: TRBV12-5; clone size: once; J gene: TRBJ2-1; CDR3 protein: CASGLGRGGNEQFF; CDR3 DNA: TGTGCTAGTGGTTTGGGGCGGGGTGGCAATGAGCAGTTCTTC
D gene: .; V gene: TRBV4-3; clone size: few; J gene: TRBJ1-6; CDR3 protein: CASSQVADGTSPLHF; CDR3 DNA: TGCGCCAGCAGCCAAGTGGCCGATGGGACTTCACCCCTCCACTTT
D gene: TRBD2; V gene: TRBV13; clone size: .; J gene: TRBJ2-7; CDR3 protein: CASSLGRLAGTQQYF; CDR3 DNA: TGTGCCAGCAGCTTAGGTAGGCTAGCGGGGACGCAGCAGTACTTC
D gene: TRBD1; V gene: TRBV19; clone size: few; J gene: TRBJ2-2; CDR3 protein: CASRNRGLGELFF; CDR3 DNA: TGTGCCAGCAGAAACAGGGGGCTCGGGGAGCTGTTTTTT
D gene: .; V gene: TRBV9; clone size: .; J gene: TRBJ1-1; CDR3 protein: CASSVWMNTEAFF; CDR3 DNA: TGTGCCAGCAGCGTCTGGATGAACACTGAAGCTTTCTTT
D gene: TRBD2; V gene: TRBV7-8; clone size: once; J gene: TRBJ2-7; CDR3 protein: CASSLGTSASSYEQYF; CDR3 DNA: TGTGCCAGCAGCTTAGGGACTAGCGCATCCTCCTACGAGCAGTACTTC
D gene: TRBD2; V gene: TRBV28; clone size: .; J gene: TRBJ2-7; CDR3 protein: CASSLLASGGALGEQYF; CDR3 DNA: TGTGCCAGCAGTTTATTGGCTAGCGGGGGGGCCCTAGGGGAGCAGTACTTC
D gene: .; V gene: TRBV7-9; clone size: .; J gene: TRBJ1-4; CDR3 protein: CASSLGQPNEKLFF; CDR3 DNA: TGTGCCAGCAGCTTGGGGCAGCCCAATGAAAAACTGTTTTTT
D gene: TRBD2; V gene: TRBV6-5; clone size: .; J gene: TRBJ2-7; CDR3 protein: CASSSGGSGSDEQYF; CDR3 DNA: TGTGCCAGCAGTTCCGGTGGTAGCGGGAGCGACGAGCAGTACTTC
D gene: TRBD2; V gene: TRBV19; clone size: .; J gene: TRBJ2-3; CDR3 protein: CASSSPAGLAGGRDTQYF; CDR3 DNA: TGTGCCAGTAGCTCCCCAGCGGGACTAGCGGGGGGCAGAGATACGCAGTATTTT
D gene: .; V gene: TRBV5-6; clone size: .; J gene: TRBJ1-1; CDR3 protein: CASSDTRNTEAFF; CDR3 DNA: TGTGCCAGCAGCGATACACGGAACACTGAAGCTTTCTTT
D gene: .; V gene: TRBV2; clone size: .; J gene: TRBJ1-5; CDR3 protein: CASSEPGREPQHF; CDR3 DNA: TGTGCCAGCAGTGAGCCGGGCAGGGAGCCCCAGCATTTT
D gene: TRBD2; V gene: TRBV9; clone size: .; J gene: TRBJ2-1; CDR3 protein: CASSVEVWSGGKNEQFF; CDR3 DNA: TGTGCCAGCAGCGTAGAGGTTTGGAGCGGGGGGAAAAATGAGCAGTTCTTC
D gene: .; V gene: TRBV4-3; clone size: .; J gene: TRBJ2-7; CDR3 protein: CASSPGDRDFAYEQYF; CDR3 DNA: TGCGCCAGCAGCCCTGGGGACCGGGACTTTGCCTACGAGCAGTACTTC
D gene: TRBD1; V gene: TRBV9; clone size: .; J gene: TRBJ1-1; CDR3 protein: CASSARRGPLEAFF; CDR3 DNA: TGTGCCAGCAGCGCCCGGAGGGGGCCTCTCGAAGCTTTCTTT
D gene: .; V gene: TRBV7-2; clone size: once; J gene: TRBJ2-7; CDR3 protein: CASSLIAGAQYF; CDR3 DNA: TGTGCCAGCAGTCTTATAGCCGGCGCGCAGTACTTC
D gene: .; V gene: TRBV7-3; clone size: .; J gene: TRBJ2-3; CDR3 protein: CASSSTGDTQYF; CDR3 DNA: TGTGCCAGCAGCTCTACAGGAGATACGCAGTATTTT
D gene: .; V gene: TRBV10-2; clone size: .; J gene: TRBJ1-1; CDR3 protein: CASGAGMNTEAFF; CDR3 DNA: TGCGCCAGCGGAGCGGGGATGAACACTGAAGCTTTCTTT
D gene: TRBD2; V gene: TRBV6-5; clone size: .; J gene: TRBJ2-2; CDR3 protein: CATAGLAGDTGELFF; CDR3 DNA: TGTGCCACCGCGGGACTAGCGGGAGACACCGGGGAGCTGTTTTTT
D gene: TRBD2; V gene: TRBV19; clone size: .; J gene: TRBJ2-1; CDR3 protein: CASSFRGSGTYNEQFF; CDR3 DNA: TGTGCCAGTAGTTTCCGCGGGAGCGGAACCTACAATGAGCAGTTCTTC
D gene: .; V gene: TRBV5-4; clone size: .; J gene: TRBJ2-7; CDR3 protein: CASSLRDSSYEQYF; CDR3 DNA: TGTGCCAGCAGCTTAAGAGACAGTTCCTACGAGCAGTACTTC
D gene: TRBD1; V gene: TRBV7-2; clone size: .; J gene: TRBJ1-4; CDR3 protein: CASSRDRGDEKLFF; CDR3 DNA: TGTGCCAGCAGCCGTGACAGGGGTGACGAAAAACTGTTTTTT
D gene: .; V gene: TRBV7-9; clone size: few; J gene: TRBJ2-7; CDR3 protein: CASSLANSRHEQYF; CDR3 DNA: TGTGCCAGCAGCTTAGCGAATTCACGGCACGAGCAGTACTTC
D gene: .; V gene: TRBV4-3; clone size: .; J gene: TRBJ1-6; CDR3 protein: CASSQASNSPLHF; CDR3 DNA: TGCGCCAGCAGCCAGGCCAGTAATTCACCCCTCCACTTT
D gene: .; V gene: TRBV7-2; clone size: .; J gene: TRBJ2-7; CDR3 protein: CASSSGAQIFYEQYF; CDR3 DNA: TGTGCCAGCAGCTCAGGGGCCCAGATCTTTTACGAGCAGTACTTC
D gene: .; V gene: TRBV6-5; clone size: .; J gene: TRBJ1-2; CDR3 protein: CASSYSPESYGYTF; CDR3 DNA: TGTGCCAGCAGTTACTCCCCAGAATCGTATGGCTACACCTTC